These 32 T cell receptor beta chains share one sample of origin, sequenced in a study of T cells in Graves' hyperthyroidism and ophthalmopathy. Template material for amplifying TCR beta CDR3 regions consisted of RNA transcripts. The HTBI set primed first-round TCR CDR3 RT-PCR. TCRdb used MiXCR to reprocess the multiplex PCR reads, holding one entry per CDR3 protein. Among 200,000 to 300,000 distinct CDR3 sequences listed, 24% were seen once. The sequenced sample was blood. These receptors were collected from a woman aged 40-49 years with Graves' ophthalmopathy.

There are many counts of this clonotype. The V call is TRBV7-3, the J call TRBJ2-5; 12 nucleotides agree with TRBD2. In germline, CDR1 is SGHTA, CDR2 FQGTGA. The trim removed 4 bases at V and 0 bases at J, leaving 3 bases unmatched. There are 16 residues in the CDR3. The CDR3 sequence is CASSSGLAGNQETQYF. DNA of the CDR3: TGTGCCAGCAGCTCGGGACTAGCGGGCAACCAAGAGACCCAGTACTTC.

The gene calls are TRBV3-1 and TRBJ1-2; the match to TRBD1 covers 7 bases. This CDR3 is built from 13 residues. With 4 bases clipped from V and 6 bases from J, the junction kept 5 bases outside the gene matches. From germline, CDR1 is LGHDT and CDR2 YNNKEL (reference sequence). CDR3 in amino acids: CASSPDRANGYTF. The CDR3 nucleotides are TGTGCCAGCAGCCCCGACAGGGCGAATGGCTACACCTTC. Filled out from reference TRBV3-1 and TRBJ1-2, the complete variable domain reads DTAVSQTPKYLVTQMGNDKSIKCEQNLGHDTMYWYKQDSKKFLKIMFSYNNKELIINETVPNRFSPKSPDKAHLNLHINSLELGDSAVYFCASSPDRANGYTFGSGTRLTVV.

This clonotype occurred many times. The V gene is TRBV29-1, the J gene TRBJ1-2; 8 positions agree with TRBD1. The CDR3 is 13 residues long. The trim removed 5 bases at V and 0 bases at J, leaving 2 bases unmatched. Germline CDR1 is SQVTM and CDR2 is ANQGSEA. This CDR3 is CSVRDRTNYGYTF. The CDR3 DNA follows: TGCAGCGTTCGGGACAGGACTAACTATGGCTACACCTTC. The full variable domain, with the rest looked up from reference TRBV29-1 and TRBJ1-2, is SAVISQKPSRDICQRGTSLTIQCQVDSQVTMMFWYRQQPGQSLTLIATANQGSEATYESGFVIDKFPISRPNLTFSTLTVSNMSPEDSSIYLCSVRDRTNYGYTFGSGTRLTVV.

This clonotype was observed a handful of times. The chain recombines TRBV5-1 with TRBJ2-2; 7 bases line up with TRBD2. This CDR3 comprises 14 residues. From germline, CDR1 is SGHRS and CDR2 YFSETQ. V dropped 2 bases and J dropped 7; count of bases not matched to a gene: 5. CDR3 nucleotide sequence: TGCGCCAGCAGCTTCGCGGGAGAGGGCGGGGAGCTGTTTTTT. Amino acid sequence: CASSFAGEGGELFF.

This clonotype occurred many times. V usage is TRBV27 and J usage is TRBJ2-7; maybe TRBD2 (5 bases). There are 15 residues in the CDR3. V lost 0 bases and J 2 bases, leaving 11 bases between the germline ends. Germline V lookup: CDR1 MNHEY, CDR2 SMNVEV (reference sequence). The DNA of the CDR3 is TGTGCCAGCAGTTTATCCCCAGGAGGAGCCTACGAGCAGTACTTC. It encodes CASSLSPGGAYEQYF.

To note about this clonotype: Given a much more abundant clone one base away, this may be a read error. The chain couples TRBV11-2 to TRBJ2-7; D might be TRBD2 (6 bases). The CDR3 extends over 15 amino acids. Trimming removed 4 bases at V and 0 bases at J, with 13 bases between. CDR1 and CDR2 from the germline V gene are SGHAT and FQNNGV. The CDR3 loop reads CASSSLRDFSYEQYF. The CDR3 DNA reads as TGTGCCAGCAGCTCCTTAAGGGACTTCTCCTACGAGCAGTACTTC.

With regard to this clonotype: A much larger clone differs by one base, so this may be a read error. The CDR3 bases are TGTGCCAGCAGCCAAGGAGGGAGTGGCTACACCTTC. The encoded protein is CASSQGGSGYTF. The gene calls are TRBV3-1 and TRBJ1-2; D not resolved. This CDR3 spans 12 amino acids. Germline-derived CDR1 and CDR2 are LGHDT and YNNKEL (reference sequence). Between the trimmed V and J ends, which lost 1 base and 7 bases, there was a span of 7 bases. Full variable domain (remainder filled in from reference TRBV3-1 and TRBJ1-2): DTAVSQTPKYLVTQMGNDKSIKCEQNLGHDTMYWYKQDSKKFLKIMFSYNNKELIINETVPNRFSPKSPDKAHLNLHINSLELGDSAVYFCASSQGGSGYTFGSGTRLTVV.

DNA of the CDR3: TGTGCCAGCAGGGGAGATCTCAATCAGCCCCAGCATTTT. Encoded protein: CASRGDLNQPQHF. The chain is built from TRBV28 and TRBJ1-5; D not resolved. V lost 6 bases and J lost 3, with 9 bases in between. This CDR3 comprises 13 residues. In germline, CDR1 is MDHEN, CDR2 SYDVKM.

The V and J genes are TRBV12-3 or TRBV12-4 and TRBJ1-5, with D tentatively TRBD1 (5 bases). This CDR3 region has 13 residues. V lost 7 bases and J lost 6, with 13 bases in between. In DNA, the CDR3 is TGTGCCAGCACCCCAGGGTGGGGTCAGCCCCAGCATTTT. Translation: CASTPGWGQPQHF.

This clonotype was observed at least ten times. The chain employs TRBV5-1 and TRBJ2-7; D gene unclear. In germline, CDR1 is SGHRS, CDR2 YFSETQ. The CDR3 consists of 18 residues. The V gene lost 0 bases and the J gene lost 2 bases, with 21 bases spanning the gap. CDR3 protein: CASSLGSGLQARTYEQYF. CDR3 coding DNA: TGCGCCAGCAGCTTGGGTAGTGGGCTTCAGGCTCGAACCTACGAGCAGTACTTC. Together with reference TRBV5-1 and TRBJ2-7, the CDR3 gives the full variable domain: KAGVTQTPRYLIKTRGQQVTLSCSPISGHRSVSWYQQTPGQGLQFLFEYFSETQRNKGNFPGRFSGRQFSNSRSEMNVSTLELGDSALYLCASSLGSGLQARTYEQYFGPGTRLTVT.

This clonotype was recorded a few times. This chain joins TRBV6-2 or TRBV6-3 and TRBJ2-1; 12 nucleotides line up with TRBD1. V was clipped by 6 bases and J by 7 bases; unmatched bases: 10. The CDR3 totals 16 residues. From germline, CDR1 is MNHEY and CDR2 SVGEGT. CDR3 bases: TGTGCCAGCAGAACATCGGGACAGGGGGCGCGGAATGAGCAGTTCTTC. The encoded protein is CASRTSGQGARNEQFF.

In its sample, this clonotype was seen many times. This rearrangement joins TRBV9 to TRBJ2-5; 15 positions agree with TRBD2. Germline V gene sequence: CDR1 SGDLS, CDR2 YYNGEE. Trimming removed 4 bases from V and 3 bases from J; junction bases left unmatched: 4. This CDR3 is built from 16 residues. The chain's CDR3 is CASSSGLAGGEETQYF. In DNA, the CDR3 is TGTGCCAGCAGCTCCGGACTAGCGGGAGGGGAAGAGACCCAGTACTTC.

This chain joins TRBV6-1 and TRBJ2-5; TRBD2 matches 7 bases. Germline CDR1 reads MNHNS; CDR2 reads SASEGT. This CDR3 is built from 13 residues. Trimming cost V 8 bases and J 4 bases; bases outside gene matches: 7. CDR3 protein: CASGRIAGETQYF. The CDR3 nucleotides are TGTGCCAGCGGACGCATAGCGGGAGAGACCCAGTACTTC.

This clonotype was detected many times. The rearrangement uses TRBV6-5 and TRBJ1-1; 7 bases map to TRBD1. Germline loops: CDR1 MNHEY, CDR2 SVGAGI. V lost 2 bases and J lost 1; bases outside the gene matches: 4. This CDR3 is 15 amino acids long. The CDR3 sequence: CASSYATGTNTEAFF. In DNA, the CDR3 is TGTGCCAGCAGTTACGCGACAGGGACGAACACTGAAGCTTTCTTT.

The rearrangement uses TRBV6-1 and TRBJ1-3; 7 bases map to TRBD1. The trim removed 8 bases at V and 0 bases at J, leaving 7 bases unmatched. The germline CDR1 and CDR2 sequences are MNHNS and SASEGT. The CDR3 runs to 15 residues. Here the CDR3 DNA reads TGTGCCAGCGCTTCCGGGACAGTCTCTGGAAACACCATATATTTT. This gives the protein CASASGTVSGNTIYF.

As DNA, the CDR3 is TGTGCCAGCAGTGTTATTGGTAGCACTGAAGCTTTCTTT. It specifies CASSVIGSTEAFF. The V and J genes are TRBV2 and TRBJ1-1; D remains unclear. Trimming cost V 4 bases and J 4 bases, with 10 bases left between them. The CDR3 extends over 13 amino acids. The germline CDR1 and CDR2 sequences are SNHLY and FYNNEI.

The V gene is TRBV28, the J gene TRBJ2-7; 10 bases match TRBD2. There are 15 residues in the CDR3. The V and J ends lost 5 bases and 5 bases, in that order; junction bases with no gene match: 9. Per the germline V gene, CDR1 is MDHEN and CDR2 is SYDVKM. In DNA form, the CDR3 reads TGTGCCAGCAGTAAGGGGACTAGCGCGCGGCACGAGCAGTACTTC. It specifies CASSKGTSARHEQYF.

The sample holds many counts of this clonotype. The chain uses TRBV6-1 and TRBJ2-7, with D perhaps matching TRBD1 (5 bases). Deletions cut 1 base from V and 7 bases from J, with 14 bases between. CDR3 length: 14 amino acids. Germline V CDR1 and CDR2: MNHNS, SASEGT. CDR3 in DNA: TGTGCCAGCAGTGAAGTGGCCAGGGCCCGGGAGCAGTACTTC. Its translation is CASSEVARAREQYF.

This clonotype was counted many times. The chain employs TRBV28 and TRBJ2-2; TRBD2 matches at 7 bases. There are 18 residues in the CDR3. The ends lost 6 bases at V and 3 bases at J; junction bases unmatched: 16. Germline lookup yields CDR1 MDHEN and CDR2 SYDVKM. CDR3 region: CASSQLAYTSGDTGELFF. CDR3 DNA: TGTGCCAGCAGCCAACTAGCGTACACCTCGGGGGACACCGGGGAGCTGTTTTTT.

The chain uses TRBV12-3 or TRBV12-4 and TRBJ1-3, with 7 bases that match TRBD1. Trimming removed 6 bases from V and 0 bases from J; junction bases left unmatched: 5. The CDR3 has 15 amino acids. The CDR3 nucleotides read TGTGCCAGCAGGCAGACAGGGCCCTCTGGAAACACCATATATTTT. Translating it yields CASRQTGPSGNTIYF.

This clonotype was seen ten or more times. The J gene is TRBJ1-1, the V gene TRBV9; 9 nucleotides match TRBD1. In germline, CDR1 is SGDLS, CDR2 YYNGEE. The V gene end was trimmed by 4 bases and the J gene end by 4 bases; junction bases not matched to a gene: 8. The CDR3 loop spans 15 amino acids. The CDR3 DNA is TGTGCCAGCAGCCCAAGGACAGGGGTCGGCACTGAAGCTTTCTTT. Translating gives CASSPRTGVGTEAFF.

The chain employs TRBV6-5 and TRBJ2-2; 10 nucleotides agree with TRBD1. In germline, CDR1 is MNHEY, CDR2 SVGAGI. V lost 4 bases to trimming and J lost 3 bases; unmatched junction nucleotides: 8. The CDR3 runs to 17 residues. This chain's CDR3 is CASSSKGTGDDTGELFF. The CDR3 nucleotides read TGTGCCAGCAGTTCCAAGGGGACAGGGGATGACACCGGGGAGCTGTTTTTT.

Many counts were recorded for this clonotype. This sequence joins TRBV27 and TRBJ1-6, with 7 bases lining up with TRBD1. In germline, CDR1 is MNHEY, CDR2 SMNVEV (reference sequence). The junction had 15 bases not matched to a gene; V was cut back by 4 bases and J by 15 bases. This CDR3 region has 15 residues. In DNA form, the CDR3 reads TGTGCCAGCAGTTCCCCTTTCAGCCTTGGACAGGACCTCCACTTT. Residues: CASSSPFSLGQDLHF.

This clonotype was counted many times. The genes are TRBV12-3 or TRBV12-4 and TRBJ1-2; 9 positions agree with TRBD1. CDR3 length equals 15 residues. The junction had 10 bases not matched to a gene; V was cut back by 3 bases and J by 8 bases. The CDR3 loop reads CASSFSGTGIEGYTF. Written as DNA, the CDR3 is TGTGCCAGCAGTTTCTCGGGGACAGGGATAGAAGGCTACACCTTC.

This clonotype was counted at least ten times. The chain joins TRBV30 to TRBJ2-5; perhaps TRBD2 as D (5 bases). The CDR3 sequence is 13 residues long. Germline V gene sequence: CDR1 GTSNPN, CDR2 SVGIG (reference sequence). V lost 3 bases and J 2 bases, leaving 10 bases between the germline ends. CDR3 residues: CAWSPPGQETQYF. CDR3 DNA sequence: TGTGCCTGGAGCCCCCCGGGGCAAGAGACCCAGTACTTC. Complete variable domain (other parts from reference TRBV30 and TRBJ2-5): SQTIHQWPATLVQPVGSPLSLECTVEGTSNPNLYWYRQAAGRGLQLLFYSVGIGQISSEVPQNLSASRPQDRQFILSSKKLLLSDSGFYLCAWSPPGQETQYFGPGTRLLVL.

In this sample, this clonotype turned up many times. V usage is TRBV28 and J usage is TRBJ2-7; 7 bases agree with TRBD2. The CDR3 runs 16 residues. V lost 2 bases and J lost 3; bases outside the gene matches: 10. Germline values: CDR1 MDHEN, CDR2 SYDVKM. The CDR3 DNA reads TGTGCCAGCAGTTTAGGGTCAGCTAGCGGTTACTACGAGCAGTACTTC. Protein product: CASSLGSASGYYEQYF.

Ten or more counts support this clonotype. V usage is TRBV11-2 and J usage is TRBJ2-7; no definite D call. With 0 bases removed from V and 2 bases from J, the gap between germline ends came to 17 bases. CDR1 and CDR2 (germline): SGHAT, FQNNGV. This CDR3 has 17 residues. Written as DNA, the CDR3 is TGTGCCAGCAGCTTAGAGATCGGCAGAAGTACTCCCTACGAGCAGTACTTC. Protein product: CASSLEIGRSTPYEQYF.

This clonotype was counted at least ten times. The chain uses TRBV5-1 and TRBJ2-7, with 7 bases identical to TRBD2. Germline lookup yields CDR1 SGHRS and CDR2 YFSETQ. The CDR3 has 12 amino acids. The J segment lost 5 bases and the V segment lost 4 bases, leaving 3 bases of the junction unmatched. The CDR3 DNA follows: TGCGCCAGCAGCCCCGGGACTAACGAGCAGTACTTC. Encoded protein: CASSPGTNEQYF.

This clonotype came up many times. The V and J genes are TRBV9 and TRBJ2-7; possibly TRBD1 or TRBD2 for D (5 bases each). The CDR3 covers 14 residues. Germline V gene lookup returns CDR1 SGDLS and CDR2 YYNGEE. V dropped 4 bases and J dropped 7 bases, with 18 bases sitting between them. CDR3 coding DNA: TGTGCCAGCAGCCGAGACGGGGCCTCTCGGGAGCAGTACTTC. This codes for CASSRDGASREQYF.

This clonotype was recorded many times. The V gene is TRBV20-1, the J gene TRBJ2-7; D not certain. This CDR3 contains 13 residues. Trimming took 6 bases from V and 0 from J, leaving 12 bases between them. Germline CDR1 is DFQATT and CDR2 is SNEGSKA (reference sequence). DNA for the CDR3: TGCAGTGCGTCCACTTGGGGCTCCTACGAGCAGTACTTC. Amino acids: CSASTWGSYEQYF.

This clonotype has ten or more counts. The J gene is TRBJ2-7, the V gene TRBV6-5, with D perhaps matching TRBD1 or TRBD2 (5 bases each). The CDR3 extends over 15 amino acids. Trimming took 8 bases from V and 6 from J, leaving 23 bases between them. CDR1 and CDR2 (germline): MNHEY, SVGAGI. CDR3 DNA sequence: TGTGCCAGCTACTCCTTGGGGCCCGGAGCGGCCGAGCAGTACTTC. Encoded protein: CASYSLGPGAAEQYF.

This rearrangement joins TRBV2 to TRBJ1-1; D is undetermined. Germline CDR1 is SNHLY and CDR2 is FYNNEI. The CDR3 spans 15 residues. V dropped 4 bases and J dropped 2 bases, with 14 bases sitting between them. Written as DNA, the CDR3 is TGTGCCAGCAGTGGCGCGGGAGCACTTAACACTGAAGCTTTCTTT. Translating gives CASSGAGALNTEAFF.